These 18 T cell receptor beta chains share one sample of origin, sequenced in a study of shared clonotypes between healthy human individuals. It was CD45RO-negative cells, positively selected for CCR7, that made up naive CD8 cells, with terminally differentiated effector memory CD45RA+ cells excluded. Sequencing was performed with immunoSEQ multiplex PCR; in TCRdb, only in-frame clones are kept and a portion is missing. The sample contains 1.5 million to 2.5 million clones, about 94% of which appear only once. Sequencing was carried out using naive CD8+ T cells sorted from blood. The receptors shown here come from a man younger than 30 in good health.

A remark on this clone: The conserved closing phenylalanine or tryptophan is absent in this CDR3, likely reflecting a read error. The chain combines TRBV5-4 with TRBJ2-7; possibly TRBD2 for D (5 bases). The V end lost 2 bases, the J end lost 2 bases, and 11 bases lay between the germline ends. CDR3 length: 14 residues. Germline values: CDR1 SGHNT, CDR2 YYREEE (reference sequence). The CDR3 loop reads CASSFLGAPYEQYL. The CDR3 coding sequence is TGTGCCAGCAGCTTCCTGGGAGCTCCCTACGAGCAGTACCTC.

The chain joins TRBV5-8 to TRBJ2-7; tentatively, D is TRBD2 (7 bases). The germline V and J ends were trimmed by 4 bases and 4 bases, with 18 bases remaining between them. Germline CDR1 is SGHTS and CDR2 is YDEGEE. CDR3 length: 15 residues. Here the CDR3 reads CASSPETGLGYEQYF. CDR3 bases: TGTGCCAGCAGCCCGGAGACAGGACTAGGGTACGAGCAGTACTTC. The complete variable domain, with remaining parts taken from reference TRBV5-8 and TRBJ2-7, reads EAGVTQSPTHLIKTRGQQATLRCSPISGHTSVYWYQQALGLGLQFLLWYDEGEERNRGNFPPRFSGRQFPNYSSELNVNALELEDSALYLCASSPETGLGYEQYFGPGTRLTVT.

This sequence joins TRBV19 and TRBJ2-7; perhaps D is TRBD1 or TRBD2 (5 bases each). Trimming pared 4 bases from V and 4 bases from J, leaving 26 bases between. The CDR3 has 18 residues. Germline loops: CDR1 LNHDA, CDR2 SQIVND (reference sequence). In nucleotides, the CDR3 is TGTGCCAGTAGTACCGGGGCCGTCGTATCGGACAACAATTACGAGCAGTACTTC. Translating it yields CASSTGAVVSDNNYEQYF.

The V call is TRBV2, the J call TRBJ2-7; perhaps TRBD1 as D (5 bases). Looked up from germline, CDR1 is SNHLY and CDR2 is FYNNEI. The V and J ends lost 7 bases and 3 bases respectively, with 13 bases between them. The CDR3 extends over 13 amino acids. The CDR3 nucleotides read TGTGCCAGCACCCCGGACATAAACTACGAGCAGTACTTC. Residues: CASTPDINYEQYF.

The CDR3 loop is CASSPIAGLTGELFF. CDR3 DNA: TGTGCCAGCAGCCCCATAGCGGGACTGACCGGGGAGCTGTTTTTT. V gene TRBV13 combines with J gene TRBJ2-2; TRBD2 agrees at 8 bases. The CDR3 is 15 amino acids. The V and J ends lost 5 bases and 5 bases, in that order; junction bases with no gene match: 7. CDR1 is PRHDT, CDR2 FYEKMQ, per germline (reference sequence).

This clone was seen only a few times. The CDR3 is CASCASAEGSYEQYF. The CDR3 nucleotides read TGTGCCAGCTGCGCTTCAGCGGAGGGATCCTACGAGCAGTACTTC. This chain joins TRBV2 and TRBJ2-7, with a weak D call TRBD2 (6 bases). CDR3 size: 15 residues. V was pared by 8 bases and J by 1 base, with 18 bases between. From germline, CDR1 is SNHLY and CDR2 FYNNEI.

V and J are TRBV4-1 and TRBJ1-2; unclear D gene. The germline V gene has CDR1 MGHRA and CDR2 YSYEKL. V was trimmed by 1 base and J by 2 bases, leaving 11 bases between them. CDR3 length equals 15 residues. The CDR3: CASSQVGQINYGYTF. The DNA for the CDR3 is TGCGCCAGCAGCCAAGTTGGTCAGATCAACTATGGCTACACCTTC.

The chain recombines TRBV6-1 with TRBJ2-3; 11 bases line up with TRBD2. Germline lookup yields CDR1 MNHNS and CDR2 SASEGT. The CDR3 spans 14 residues. The CDR3, as DNA: TGTGTTAGCGGGAGGGGGGTCGGCACAGATACGCAGTATTTT. It translates to CVSGRGVGTDTQYF.

A single count supports this clone. This rearrangement joins TRBV4-1 to TRBJ2-2; no reliable D call. The V end lost 4 bases, the J end lost 2 bases, and 14 bases lay between the germline ends. This CDR3 has 16 amino acids. Germline V gives CDR1 MGHRA, CDR2 YSYEKL. CDR3 nucleotides: TGCGCCAGCAGCCCATTGGGTCTAGGTAACACCGGGGAGCTGTTTTTT. Its translation: CASSPLGLGNTGELFF.

The CDR3 sequence: CASSPPQAGGRNEQFF. Written as DNA, the CDR3 is TGTGCCAGCTCACCACCGCAAGCGGGAGGGAGGAATGAGCAGTTCTTC. This chain joins TRBV18 and TRBJ2-1, with 10 nucleotides matching TRBD2. Germline values: CDR1 KGHSH, CDR2 LQKENI. V gave up 0 bases and J gave up 7 bases; unmatched junction bases: 6. This CDR3 is 16 amino acids long.

The V and J genes are TRBV6-6 and TRBJ2-7; 7 nucleotides agree with TRBD2. The junction had 6 bases not matched to a gene; V was cut back by 7 bases and J by 3 bases. CDR1 MNHNY and CDR2 SVGAGI come from the germline V gene (reference sequence). The CDR3 length is 13 residues. This CDR3 is CASILGGGYEQYF. In DNA, the CDR3 is TGTGCCAGCATCTTAGGCGGGGGCTACGAGCAGTACTTC.

The chain joins TRBV5-4 to TRBJ2-7; 9 bases match TRBD1. The length of the CDR3 is 15 residues. Germline CDR1 reads SGHNT; CDR2 reads YYREEE (reference sequence). Losses at the gene ends were 3 bases for V and 3 bases for J; bases not matched to a gene: 7. DNA of the CDR3: TGTGCCAGCAGCTCGGGGACAGGGACCCTCTACGAGCAGTACTTC. This gives the protein CASSSGTGTLYEQYF.

The rearrangement links TRBV30 to TRBJ2-7; 9 bases agree with TRBD1. The length of the CDR3 is 13 residues. Germline CDR1 reads GTSNPN; CDR2 reads SVGIG (reference sequence). After removal of 3 bases from V and 3 bases from J, the junction contained 3 bases not matched to a gene. The CDR3 bases are TGTGCCTGGAGGGGGACAGGGATCTACGAGCAGTACTTC. It is translated as CAWRGTGIYEQYF.

This chain links TRBV10-1 with TRBJ2-1; weak D call: TRBD2 (5 bases). CDR3 length equals 13 residues. Germline-derived CDR1 and CDR2 are WNHNN and SYGVQD (reference sequence). Trimming took 3 bases from V and 9 from J, leaving 12 bases between them. In DNA, the CDR3 is TGCGCCAGCAGTGATGGAGGTTCAACTGAGCAGTTCTTC. It is translated as CASSDGGSTEQFF.

Note on this clone: Other DNA variants within this sample encode the same CDR3. V usage is TRBV7-9 and J usage is TRBJ2-7, with D unclear. Germline V gives CDR1 SEHNR, CDR2 FQNEAQ (reference sequence). This CDR3 contains 12 residues. Trimming shortened V by 2 bases and J by 2 bases, and 4 bases separated the two germline ends. CDR3 sequence reads: CASSLTAYEQYF. CDR3 coding DNA: TGTGCCAGCAGCTTAACAGCCTACGAGCAGTACTTC.

To note about this clone: This sample includes further DNA sequences coding for the same CDR3. The J gene is TRBJ2-7, the V gene TRBV27, with 10 bases that match TRBD2. With 5 bases clipped from V and 1 base from J, the junction kept 8 bases outside the gene matches. Germline V gene lookup returns CDR1 MNHEY and CDR2 SMNVEV (reference sequence). The length of the CDR3 is 16 residues. CDR3 region: CASSPSSGGLSYEQYF. The CDR3 nucleotides are TGTGCCAGCAGTCCGTCTAGCGGGGGCCTTTCCTACGAGCAGTACTTC.

The J gene is TRBJ1-6, the V gene TRBV2; no reliable D call. This CDR3 is built from 15 residues. V lost 7 bases, J lost 0 bases, and 10 bases lay in between. In germline, CDR1 is SNHLY, CDR2 FYNNEI. The CDR3: CASIAGGSYNSPLHF. In nucleotides, the CDR3 is TGTGCCAGCATCGCGGGAGGCTCCTATAATTCACCCCTCCACTTT.

The CDR3 loop reads CASSEAGDSGDEQFF. CDR3 bases: TGTGCCAGCAGTGAAGCCGGAGACAGTGGAGATGAGCAGTTCTTC. This chain connects TRBV6-1 to TRBJ2-1, with D possibly TRBD1 on 5 matching bases. The CDR3 spans 15 residues. Per the germline V gene, CDR1 is MNHNS and CDR2 is SASEGT. Trimming removed 0 bases from V and 8 bases from J, with 14 bases in between.